This T cell receptor (beta chain) was retrieved from a study of cytomegalovirus exposure and HLA in healthy donors. The study, taken as a whole, reports: Association with HLA alleles at 0.05 false discovery rate was found for around 17,000 TCR beta sequences in a later analysis. V- and J-gene trimming of TCR beta was linked (in a later analysis) to a missense DCLRE1C variant.

Trimming left V 4 bases short and J 0 bases short, with 11 bases between. The CDR3 has 14 residues. Germline V gene sequence: CDR1 SQVTM, CDR2 ANQGSEA. For this clone: What it recognizes is unknown.

The PCR made use of 60 Vbeta and 13 Jbeta primers. Authors' processing steps: Roughly 11 million shared chains were among around 78 million unique TCR beta chains counted in a later analysis. Profiled with immunoSEQ multiplex PCR; TCRdb holds only in-frame clones, not every one. The V and J calls and clone size come from that table; D and trimming were worked out from the DNA. The sample lists around 150,000 clones; approximately 80% were seen once. The chain combines TRBV29-1 with TRBJ2-3; weak D call: TRBD2 (6 bases). The sequence derives from a man in his forties in good health and CMV-seronegative. Sequencing used PBMCs. CDR3 loop: CSVVRRGSTDTQYF. CDR3 bases: TGCAGCGTTGTACGACGGGGGAGCACAGATACGCAGTATTTT.